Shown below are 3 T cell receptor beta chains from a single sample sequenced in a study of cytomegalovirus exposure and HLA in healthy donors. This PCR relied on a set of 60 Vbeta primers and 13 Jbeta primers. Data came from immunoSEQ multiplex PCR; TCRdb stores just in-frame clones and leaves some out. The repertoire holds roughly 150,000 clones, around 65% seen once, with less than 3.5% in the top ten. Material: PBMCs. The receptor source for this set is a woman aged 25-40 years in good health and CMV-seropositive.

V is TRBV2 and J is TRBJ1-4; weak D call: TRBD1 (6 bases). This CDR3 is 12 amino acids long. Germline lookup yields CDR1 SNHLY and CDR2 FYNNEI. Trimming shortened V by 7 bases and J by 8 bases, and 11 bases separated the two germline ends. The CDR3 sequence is CASKQGWEKLFF. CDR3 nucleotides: TGTGCCAGCAAACAGGGTTGGGAAAAACTGTTTTTT.

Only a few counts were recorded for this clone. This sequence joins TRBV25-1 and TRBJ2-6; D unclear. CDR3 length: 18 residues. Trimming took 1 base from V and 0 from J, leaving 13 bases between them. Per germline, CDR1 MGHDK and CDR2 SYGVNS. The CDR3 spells CASSEWFPGGSGANVLTF. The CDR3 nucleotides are TGTGCCAGCAGTGAATGGTTTCCGGGTGGCTCTGGGGCCAACGTCCTGACTTTC.

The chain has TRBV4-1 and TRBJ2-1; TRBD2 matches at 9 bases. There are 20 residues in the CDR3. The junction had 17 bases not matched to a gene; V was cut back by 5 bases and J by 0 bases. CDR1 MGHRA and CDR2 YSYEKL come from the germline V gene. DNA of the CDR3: TGCGCCAGCAGCAAAACGAACATAATAGCGGGAGCGCCCTCCTACAATGAGCAGTTCTTC. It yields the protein CASSKTNIIAGAPSYNEQFF.